Presented here are 15 T cell receptor beta chains from one specimen sequenced in a study of brain T cells in children with intractable seizures. Clones were sequenced by immunoSEQ multiplex PCR, and TCRdb holds only the in-frame ones, with some missing. The data contain some 64,000 clones, approximately 95% of them seen just once; the ten biggest clones take up more than 0.35%. The material was peripheral blood, obtained at surgery. These receptors all stem from a boy in the first two years of life with focal cortical dysplasia and intractable seizures.

This rearrangement joins TRBV11-2 to TRBJ2-7; perhaps TRBD2 as D (6 bases). From germline, CDR1 is SGHAT and CDR2 FQNNGV. This CDR3 is built from 15 residues. Trimming pared 0 bases from V and 3 bases from J, leaving 12 bases between. In DNA form, the CDR3 reads TGTGCCAGCAGCTTAGAGGGCGGGACCTACTACGAGCAGTACTTC. Its translation: CASSLEGGTYYEQYF.

The V call is TRBV2, the J call TRBJ1-2; TRBD1 matches at 7 bases. Per germline, CDR1 SNHLY and CDR2 FYNNEI. The CDR3 sequence is 13 residues long. V was clipped by 9 bases and J by 3 bases; unmatched bases: 7. CDR3 region: CASFTGADYGYTF. Here the CDR3 DNA reads TGTGCCAGTTTCACAGGGGCCGACTATGGCTACACCTTC.

V usage is TRBV2 and J usage is TRBJ2-5; possible D gene TRBD2, 6 bases. Between the trimmed V and J ends, which lost 6 bases and 3 bases, there was a span of 8 bases. Germline lookup yields CDR1 SNHLY and CDR2 FYNNEI. The CDR3 has 12 amino acids. The CDR3 is CASRWGEETQYF. The CDR3 nucleotides read TGTGCCAGCAGGTGGGGGGAAGAGACCCAGTACTTC.

The chain recombines TRBV4-2 with TRBJ2-5, with TRBD1 identical over 9 bases. The V and J ends lost 0 bases and 1 base, in that order; junction bases with no gene match: 18. The CDR3 consists of 21 residues. Germline CDR1 reads LGHNA; CDR2 reads YNFKEQ. This chain's CDR3 is CASSQDPGTGLFPHPQETQYF. The CDR3 nucleotides read TGTGCCAGCAGCCAAGATCCAGGGACAGGGCTGTTTCCCCACCCCCAAGAGACCCAGTACTTC.

The chain couples TRBV6-5 to TRBJ1-1, with D hard to call. The CDR3 runs 11 residues. From germline, CDR1 is MNHEY and CDR2 SVGAGI. The V gene lost 0 bases and the J gene lost 9 bases, with 5 bases spanning the gap. CDR3 sequence: CASSYSGKAFF. The CDR3 nucleotides read TGTGCCAGCAGTTACTCAGGGAAAGCTTTCTTT.

The V gene is TRBV10-3, the J gene TRBJ2-1; D remains ambiguous. Trimming removed 6 bases at V and 8 bases at J, with 11 bases between. The CDR3 is 12 residues long. CDR1 is ENHRY and CDR2 is SYGVKD in the germline V gene. As DNA, the CDR3 is TGTGCCATCAGCCCCAACGGAGATGAGCAGTTCTTC. This gives the protein CAISPNGDEQFF.

This chain links TRBV11-2 with TRBJ2-5; 12 bases line up with TRBD2. Germline V lookup: CDR1 SGHAT, CDR2 FQNNGV. The length of the CDR3 is 15 residues. V shed 5 bases and J 5 bases; nucleotides not matched to a gene: 6. The CDR3 protein is CASSQTGTSGETQYF. The CDR3 nucleotides read TGTGCCAGCAGCCAGACCGGGACTAGCGGGGAGACCCAGTACTTC.

The DNA for the CDR3 is TGTGCCATCAGGAGGGGGGCACAGGGAGGGGATGGCTACACCTTC. It is translated as CAIRRGAQGGDGYTF. This chain joins TRBV10-3 and TRBJ1-2, with D tentatively TRBD1 (6 bases). V was shortened by 6 bases and J by 6 bases, with 20 bases between the two germline ends. Germline lookup yields CDR1 ENHRY and CDR2 SYGVKD. This CDR3 region has 15 residues.

The V call is TRBV12-3 or TRBV12-4, the J call TRBJ1-1, with D hard to call. The length of the CDR3 is 13 residues. The V gene lost 6 bases and the J gene lost 7 bases, with 15 bases spanning the gap. The DNA of the CDR3 is TGTGCCAGCAGGCTAGTGGAGTTCAATGAAGCTTTCTTT. Amino acids: CASRLVEFNEAFF.

V is TRBV18 and J is TRBJ1-1, with TRBD1 matching over 8 bases. The CDR3 totals 15 residues. Unmatched junction bases numbered 13, after V lost 3 bases and J lost 10 bases. Germline-derived CDR1 and CDR2 are KGHSH and LQKENI. Here the CDR3 reads CASSPLEGTGRVAFF. The CDR3 nucleotides are TGTGCCAGCTCACCCTTGGAAGGGACAGGTCGGGTAGCTTTCTTT.

CDR3 DNA sequence: TGTGCCAGCAGCTTTGGGGCAGGTTCGGGCGCACTTGAAGCTTTCTTT. This gives the protein CASSFGAGSGALEAFF. V gene TRBV5-4 combines with J gene TRBJ1-1; tentative D call: TRBD1 (5 bases). Germline V gives CDR1 SGHNT, CDR2 YYREEE (reference sequence). The CDR3 runs 16 residues. The V end was cut by 2 bases, the J end by 7 bases, with 21 bases between.

This clone was picked up a small number of times. The J gene is TRBJ1-1, the V gene TRBV7-2; weak D call: TRBD1 (6 bases). The ends were cut back, 2 bases at V and 6 bases at J, with 13 bases in the middle. Germline CDR1 SGHTA, CDR2 FQGNSA. CDR3 size: 14 residues. CDR3 DNA: TGTGCCAGCAGCTTAAATCCGGCAGGGGCTGAAGCTTTCTTT. It specifies CASSLNPAGAEAFF.

This sequence joins TRBV5-4 and TRBJ2-3, with 10 bases matching TRBD2. CDR1 is SGHNT and CDR2 is YYREEE in the germline V gene (reference sequence). CDR3 length equals 15 residues. The junction had 2 bases not matched to a gene; V was cut back by 2 bases and J by 2 bases. This CDR3 is CASSFSGGITDTQYF. For the CDR3, the DNA is TGTGCCAGCAGCTTTAGCGGGGGGATCACAGATACGCAGTATTTT.

The chain uses TRBV4-1 and TRBJ2-1; D remains ambiguous. The germline gives CDR1 MGHRA, CDR2 YSYEKL. This CDR3 spans 15 amino acids. V was shortened by 2 bases and J by 2 bases, with 10 bases between the two germline ends. CDR3 in amino acids: CASSQIRGAYNEQFF. The DNA of the CDR3 is TGCGCCAGCAGCCAAATACGTGGGGCCTACAATGAGCAGTTCTTC.

The V call is TRBV7-9, the J call TRBJ1-3; 7 bases line up with TRBD1. The CDR3 spans 15 residues. V lost 4 bases to trimming and J lost 7 bases; unmatched junction nucleotides: 10. Germline values: CDR1 SEHNR, CDR2 FQNEAQ (reference sequence). CDR3: CASSSTRQGRNTIYF. The CDR3 nucleotides read TGTGCCAGCAGCTCAACGAGACAGGGTCGGAACACCATATATTTT.